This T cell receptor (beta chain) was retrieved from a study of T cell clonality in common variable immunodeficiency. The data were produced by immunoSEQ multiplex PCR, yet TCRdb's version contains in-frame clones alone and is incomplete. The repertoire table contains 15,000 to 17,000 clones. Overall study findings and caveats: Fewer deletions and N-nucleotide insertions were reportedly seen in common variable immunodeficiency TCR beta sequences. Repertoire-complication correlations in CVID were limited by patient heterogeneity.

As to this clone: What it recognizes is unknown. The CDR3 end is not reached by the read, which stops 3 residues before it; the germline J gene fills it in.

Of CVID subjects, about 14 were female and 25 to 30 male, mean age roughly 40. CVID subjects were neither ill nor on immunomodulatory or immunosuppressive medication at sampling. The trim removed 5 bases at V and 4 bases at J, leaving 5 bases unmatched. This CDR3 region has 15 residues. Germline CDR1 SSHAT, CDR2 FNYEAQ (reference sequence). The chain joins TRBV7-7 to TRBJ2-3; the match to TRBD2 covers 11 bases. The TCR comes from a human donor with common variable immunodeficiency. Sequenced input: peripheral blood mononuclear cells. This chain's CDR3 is CASSETSGVADTQYF. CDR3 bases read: TGTGCCAGCAGCGAGACTAGCGGGGTGGCAGATACG.